This T cell receptor (beta chain) is from a study of T cells in tuberculosis. In the study overall: T cells were selected with CD1B tetramers loaded with glucose monomycolate.

Assay used: immunoSEQ multiplex PCR; TCRdb lists only in-frame clones, some missing. Of tens of thousands of clones listed, 85% to 95% are singletons. Comment on this clone: Its antigen remains unknown.

At study entry, adolescents had tuberculin skin tests and IGRA screening. Trimming left V 3 bases short and J 1 base short, with 15 bases between. Looked up from germline, CDR1 is MNHEY and CDR2 is SMNVEV (reference sequence). This CDR3 is 17 amino acids long. General study points: The TCR-beta difference was not significant; alpha differences partly reflected length.

This chain connects TRBV27 to TRBJ2-2; D possibly corresponds to TRBD1 (6 bases). The sample comprised PBMCs. This clonotype originated in a donor aged 10 to 29 with latent tuberculosis or without tuberculosis infection. Some clones in this sample may be carry-over from other donors' samples. CDR3 sequence: CASSFVPGTRNTGELFF. DNA of the CDR3: TGTGCCAGCAGTTTCGTCCCCGGGACAAGGAACACCGGGGAGCTGTTTTTT.